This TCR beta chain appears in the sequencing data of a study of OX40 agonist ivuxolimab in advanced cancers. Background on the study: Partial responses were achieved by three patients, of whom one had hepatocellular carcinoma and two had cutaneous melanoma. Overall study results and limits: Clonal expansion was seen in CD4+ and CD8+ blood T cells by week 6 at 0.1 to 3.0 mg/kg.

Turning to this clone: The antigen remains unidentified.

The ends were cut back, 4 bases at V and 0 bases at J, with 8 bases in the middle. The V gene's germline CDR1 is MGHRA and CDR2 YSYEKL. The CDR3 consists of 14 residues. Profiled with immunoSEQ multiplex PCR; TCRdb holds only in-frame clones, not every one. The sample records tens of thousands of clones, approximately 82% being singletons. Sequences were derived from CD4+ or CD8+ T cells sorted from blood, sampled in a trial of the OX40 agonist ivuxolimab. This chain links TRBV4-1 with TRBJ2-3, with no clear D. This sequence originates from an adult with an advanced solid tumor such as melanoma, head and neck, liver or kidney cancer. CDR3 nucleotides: TGCGCCAGCAGCCGGGCAGGAAGCACAGATACGCAGTATTTT. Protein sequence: CASSRAGSTDTQYF.